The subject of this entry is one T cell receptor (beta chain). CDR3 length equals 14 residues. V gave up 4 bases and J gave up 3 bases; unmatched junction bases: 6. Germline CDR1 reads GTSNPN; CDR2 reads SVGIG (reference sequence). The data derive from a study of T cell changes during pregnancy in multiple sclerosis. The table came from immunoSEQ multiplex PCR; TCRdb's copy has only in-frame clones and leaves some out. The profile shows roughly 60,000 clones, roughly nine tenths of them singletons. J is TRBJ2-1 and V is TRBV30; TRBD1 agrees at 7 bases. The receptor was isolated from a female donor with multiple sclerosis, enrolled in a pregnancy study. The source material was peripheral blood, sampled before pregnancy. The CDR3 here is CAWTPGGSYNEQFF. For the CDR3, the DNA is TGTGCCTGGACCCCAGGGGGTAGCTACAATGAGCAGTTCTTC.